This T cell receptor beta chain stems from a study of T cells in Graves' hyperthyroidism and ophthalmopathy. Study-level information: Peripheral blood collection took place at initial diagnosis, before any treatment.

Overall study findings and caveats: Ophthalmopathy cases were set apart from stable hyperthyroidism by a 13 V-J model. Blood shared most expanded thyroid clonotypes above 0.001.

RNA transcripts gave rise to amplified TCR beta CDR3 regions. Researchers ran a first-round RT-PCR on the TCR CDR3 using the HTBI primer set. TCRdb reanalysed the multiplex PCR reads using MiXCR and keeps one entry per CDR3 protein. The data hold hundreds of thousands of distinct CDR3 sequences, with roughly 20% observed a single time. The CDR3 is made up of 14 amino acids. Germline assignment: CDR1 SGHRS and CDR2 YFSETQ. V lost 4 bases to trimming and J lost 0 bases, with 9 bases between them. This clonotype was seen repeatedly, ten times or more. Its matching antigen is unknown. Patients aged 18 to 65 with hyperthyroidism were newly diagnosed, with duration under 2 months.

The TCR comes from a woman in her forties or fifties with Graves' hyperthyroidism that later progressed to Graves' ophthalmopathy. Sequencing was done on a sample of blood. V is TRBV5-1 and J is TRBJ2-3, with no clear D. Here the CDR3 reads CASSPTSSTDTQYF. The CDR3 DNA reads as TGCGCCAGCAGCCCAACCTCTAGCACAGATACGCAGTATTTT.